Following are 7 T cell receptor beta chains from one sample sequenced in a study of shared clonotypes between healthy human individuals. Here immunoSEQ multiplex PCR was the method, and the copy in TCRdb shows in-frame clones only, minus some. The sample lists roughly 400,000 clones, around 96% occurring once. The material sequenced was memory CD8+ T cells sorted from blood. The subset denotes: CD45RO+ cells pooled with CCR7-negative TemRA cells. The receptors shown here come from a man aged 25 to 45 in good health.

V is TRBV7-2 and J is TRBJ2-7, with D tentatively TRBD1 or TRBD2 (5 bases each). The CDR3 is 15 amino acids. V lost 1 base, J lost 11 bases, and 21 bases lay in between. CDR1 is SGHTA, CDR2 FQGNSA, per germline. In DNA form, the CDR3 reads TGTGCCAGCAGCTTAGTTGGGGACCCCTTTAAGGTGGAGTACTTC. Its translation: CASSLVGDPFKVEYF. The complete variable domain, with remaining parts taken from reference TRBV7-2 and TRBJ2-7, reads GAGVSQSPSNKVTEKGKDVELRCDPISGHTALYWYRQSLGQGLEFLIYFQGNSAPDKSGLPSDRFSAERTGGSVSTLTIQRTQQEDSAVYLCASSLVGDPFKVEYFGPGTRLTVT.

The CDR3 loop reads CASRVSGSGETQYF. As DNA, the CDR3 is TGCGCCAGCAGGGTTAGCGGGAGCGGTGAGACCCAGTACTTC. The chain uses TRBV10-2 and TRBJ2-5, with 9 positions matching TRBD2. The CDR3 is 14 amino acids. Germline V gene lookup returns CDR1 WSHSY and CDR2 SAAADI. V dropped 6 bases and J dropped 5; count of bases not matched to a gene: 7.

This chain joins TRBV30 and TRBJ2-3; 8 nucleotides match TRBD1. Losses at the gene ends were 2 bases for V and 3 bases for J; bases not matched to a gene: 4. Germline CDR1 reads GTSNPN; CDR2 reads SVGIG (reference sequence). This CDR3 is 14 amino acids long. The CDR3 nucleotides are TGTGCCTGGAGTCTCCAGGGGGCGACAGATACGCAGTATTTT. Protein sequence: CAWSLQGATDTQYF.

V gene TRBV5-6 combines with J gene TRBJ2-5; no reliable D call. This CDR3 contains 13 residues. Germline CDR1 reads SGHDT; CDR2 reads YYEEEE. The germline V and J ends were trimmed by 2 bases and 3 bases, with 8 bases remaining between them. The CDR3, as DNA: TGTGCCAGCAGCTTCTCCGATAAAGAGACCCAGTACTTC. Translating gives CASSFSDKETQYF.

The chain has TRBV2 and TRBJ1-5, with D unclear. CDR3 length: 11 residues. Germline V gene sequence: CDR1 SNHLY, CDR2 FYNNEI. V gave up 5 bases and J gave up 6 bases, with 5 bases separating them. Here the CDR3 reads CASSPGQPQHF. The CDR3 DNA reads TGTGCCAGCAGTCCGGGTCAGCCCCAGCATTTT.

V and J are TRBV7-9 and TRBJ2-5; 9 bases fit TRBD1. This CDR3 region has 17 residues. Germline CDR1 is SEHNR and CDR2 is FQNEAQ (reference sequence). The V and J ends lost 5 bases and 4 bases, in that order; junction bases with no gene match: 14. CDR3 nucleotide sequence: TGTGCCAGCAGCCTCTCTCTGCTCCTGACAGGGGGAGAGACCCAGTACTTC. It codes for CASSLSLLLTGGETQYF.

This clone was observed a single time. This chain joins TRBV7-9 and TRBJ2-3; TRBD2 matches 9 bases. The germline V gene encodes CDR1 SEHNR and CDR2 FQNEAQ (reference sequence). The CDR3 contains 15 residues. Trimming at V came to 8 bases and at J to 2 bases, leaving 8 bases not matched to a gene. CDR3: CASFHLAGTTDTQYF. CDR3 DNA: TGTGCCAGCTTTCACCTAGCGGGGACCACAGATACGCAGTATTTT.